This TCR beta chain was recorded in a study of shared clonotypes between healthy human individuals (dated by TCRdb to 2020 to 2022). The study in broad terms: The cohort included a few men and two women between 18 and 49 years of age. Per donor, three plates each were used for CD4 naive and CD4 memory, two for CD8 naive, and one for CD8 memory. The study deeply sequenced blood TCR repertoires of about five healthy adults to estimate repertoire size and the extent of clonotype sharing between individuals. Different laboratories and diverse techniques were used to prepare libraries and sequence TCR repertoires, to increase sequencing depth and limit assay-specific biases. Per donor, leukapheresis produced somewhere between about 0.94 and 9 billion PBMCs. The study at large found these results: Across four donors, roughly 5.4% of naive CD4, roughly 3.5% of naive CD8, approximately 2.5% of memory CD4, and around 0.4% of memory CD8 clonotypes were shared. Because the study included a small number of donors, the genetic and exposure-history diversity represented was limited. Incomplete sequencing was indicated by rarefaction of sorted-subset datasets, despite the large sequencing depth. Compared with non-shared clonotypes, clonotypes shared by all four sorted-subset donors had higher generation probabilities. Based on pairwise subsampling, the degree of clonotype sharing among donors was expected to be affected by sequencing depth. Sampling was limited to blood, and TCR repertoires in tissue likely differ from TCR repertoires in blood. Estimated clonotype richness was generally larger for naive than for memory subsets.

The donors were healthy, HIV-negative adults who had no recently reported acute infections or vaccinations. Every donor was a Caucasian adult residing in Nashville, Tennessee, USA. CD4+ T cells were enriched by magnetic negative selection, after which naive cells were positively selected on CD45RA and the negative fraction was taken as the memory subset. Blood was collected by leukapheresis, and PBMCs were isolated by Ficoll-Histopaque density gradient centrifugation and then cryopreserved in liquid nitrogen vapor phase. Analytical flow cytometry was used to check the purity and quantity of every magnetically sorted T cell population. Each sorted fraction had its genomic DNA isolated and then quantified by UV absorbance on a Nanodrop 2000c. V is trimmed back by 7 bases and J by 6 bases, and the junction contains 10 bases that no gene match accounts for. The germline V gene (reference sequence) supplies CDR1 SGHNT and CDR2 YYREEE. Spanning cysteine to phenylalanine, the CDR3 consists of 16 amino acids. CDR3 DNA is the only sequence kept; it has 48 bases, read in frame from the first base.

Using the deep immunoSEQ assay, multiplex PCR amplified TCR CDR3 regions from genomic DNA. Genomic DNA extracted from each cell subset was distributed evenly over all wells of several immunoSEQ 96-well plates, and each plate served as one replicate. For sorted subsets, approximately 210 ng of genomic DNA, equivalent to 30,000 or so T cell genomes, went into each replicate PCR. Purified libraries were measured with a Qubit 3.0 fluorometer, size-checked on a Bioanalyzer 2100, and measured again with the KAPA Library Quantification kit. A separate single-read 150-cycle Illumina NextSeq 550 flow cell was used to sequence each immunoSEQ 96-well plate. The authors' pipeline ran thus. Because only junctional sequences without quality scores were contained in the immunoSEQ output, filtering matching that applied to full-length reads could not be performed. To assign V/J genes and CDR3, sequences were annotated against IMGT germline references using PyIR, a Python wrapper for IgBLAST v1.9. Any read was removed if the V/J assignment was weak (E-value above 1e-6), the CDR3 was missing, or the read contained stop codons, out-of-frame junctions, or ambiguous translated residues. V3J clonotypes were defined as sequences sharing the same inferred V gene, J gene, and CDR3 amino acid sequence. The percentage overlap between two repertoires was calculated by dividing the number of shared unique clonotypes by the size of the smaller repertoire. Three approaches were used to assess repertoire richness: RTK rarefaction, the Chao1 estimator, and Recon v2.1 estimates of unobserved clonotypes. For all TCRbeta clonotypes obtained by the gDNA method from several donors, generation probabilities were computed with OLGA. Here the immuneACCESS table is served through TCRdb, limited to in-frame sequences with V and J called. Missing clones are a known gap in these copies; in checked studies unresolved V genes cover under half, and the rest lacks a known reason. V and J calls plus clone size are reproduced from that table; the DNA served to infer D and trimming. This sample has some 580,000 clones in its table, and approximately 97% of those were observed once. The top ten hold approximately 0.057% of the sample.

A note on this clone: Its specific antigen is unknown. No much larger clone is present one base from it, and per-base qualities are unavailable.

The source is a woman aged 30 to 39 in good health. Specimen: naive CD4+ T cells sorted from blood. The sample's cell subset or site label, in plain terms: CD45RA+ positively selected. Recombination connected TRBV5-4 to TRBJ2-3, with 14 bases aligning to TRBD2. The DNA sequence follows: TGTGCCAGCTCCCCTGGACTAGCGGGAGGAATTGATACGCAGTATTTT. Its translation is CASSPGLAGGIDTQYF.